This TCR beta chain was sequenced during a study of T cell repertoires in cytomegalovirus infection (dated by TCRdb to about 2019). About the study as a whole: Donor HLA type was relevant to the analysis, as public TCR beta signatures indicated carriage of CMV infection together with the matching HLA type. What the work shows at the level of the full study, not this receptor alone: Carriers of CMV infection plus the relevant HLA type were discriminated by the cumulative frequency of public TCR beta family members in the study cohort and in an independent approximately 340-donor cohort. In the ex vivo response, HLA-C-restricted CMV-specific TCR beta clonotypes were dominant, and in two of eight donors the single most frequent clonotype came from this HLA-C-restricted group.

Points on this clonotype: No cognate antigen has been identified for it. Base qualities are not at hand, and no much larger clone is one base apart.

Sequencing was carried out with an Illumina HiSeq 1500. TCRdb took the public reads, trimmed them with fastp at Q25, ran MiXCR for clone calling and kept in-frame beta chains. All rows with the same CDR3 protein become a single entry with the most common DNA and genes. The sample data list around 170,000 distinct CDR3 sequences, and approximately 15% of these were observed just once. Clones ranked in the top ten supply 27% of the sample. V is cut by 0 bases and J by 0 bases, and the space between the germline ends is 21 bases. From the cysteine through the phenylalanine, the CDR3 covers 20 amino acids. Only CDR3 DNA is held: 60 bases, read in frame from base 1. The germline V gene provides CDR1 LGHNA and CDR2 YSLEER.

The receptor's source is a human donor in good health (CMV status not recorded). Some clones in this sample may be carry-over from other donors' samples. This chain joins TRBV4-3 to TRBJ2-1; matching of 7 bases hints at TRBD2 as the D gene. The sample comprised PBMCs. The CDR3 protein is CASSQDRRGGAEYSYNEQFF. The sequenced DNA is TGCGCCAGCAGCCAAGATCGGAGGGGGGGAGCAGAGTACTCCTACAATGAGCAGTTCTTC.